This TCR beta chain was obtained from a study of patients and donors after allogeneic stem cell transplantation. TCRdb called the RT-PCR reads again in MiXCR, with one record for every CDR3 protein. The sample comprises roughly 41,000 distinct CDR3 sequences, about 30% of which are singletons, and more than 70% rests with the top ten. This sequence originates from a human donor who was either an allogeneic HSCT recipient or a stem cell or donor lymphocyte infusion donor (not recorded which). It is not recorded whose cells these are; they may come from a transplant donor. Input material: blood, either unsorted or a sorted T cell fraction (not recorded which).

In DNA, the CDR3 is TGTGCCAGCAGCTTTGGAGGAGGCTACGAGCAGTACTTC. The encoded protein is CASSFGGGYEQYF. The chain recombines TRBV11-3 with TRBJ2-7, with D tentatively TRBD2 (5 bases). This CDR3 has 13 residues. The germline V and J ends were trimmed by 3 bases and 3 bases, with 9 bases remaining between them. Germline CDR1 SGHNT, CDR2 YENEEA.